Given below is one T cell receptor (beta chain) in context. Its specificity is unknown. Trimming took 0 bases from V and 6 from J, leaving 12 bases between them. The CDR3 totals 15 residues. Germline V gene data show CDR1 as SGHRS and CDR2 as YFSETQ. This sample is part of a study of shared clonotypes between healthy human individuals. Study-level points and caveats: In this cohort, only blood was sampled, and tissue repertoires likely differ.

The test was conducted at deep level. The data were produced by immunoSEQ multiplex PCR, yet TCRdb's version contains in-frame clones alone and is incomplete. This table holds about 2.4 million clones, approximately 93% found once. The genes are TRBV5-1 and TRBJ2-2; weak D call: TRBD2 (5 bases). The receptor's source is a man aged 18 to 30 in good health. Some clones in this sample may be carry-over from other donors' samples. The sequencing input was naive CD4+ T cells from PBMCs. Described subset: CD45RA+ positively selected. This chain's CDR3 is CASSLDGIGPGELFF. The CDR3 DNA follows: TGCGCCAGCAGCTTGGACGGGATTGGGCCCGGGGAGCTGTTTTTT.